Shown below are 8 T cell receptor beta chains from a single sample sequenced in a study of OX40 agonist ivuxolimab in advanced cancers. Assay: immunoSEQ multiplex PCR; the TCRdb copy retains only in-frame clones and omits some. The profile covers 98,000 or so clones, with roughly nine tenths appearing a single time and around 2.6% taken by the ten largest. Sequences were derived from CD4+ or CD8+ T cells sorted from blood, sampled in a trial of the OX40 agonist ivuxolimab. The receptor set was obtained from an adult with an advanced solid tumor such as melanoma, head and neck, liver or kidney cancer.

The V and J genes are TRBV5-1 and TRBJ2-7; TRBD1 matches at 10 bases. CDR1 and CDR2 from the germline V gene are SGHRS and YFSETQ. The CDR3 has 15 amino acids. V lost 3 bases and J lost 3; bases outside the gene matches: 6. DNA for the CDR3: TGCGCCAGCAGCTCCCCCTGGACAGGGGGCTACGAGCAGTACTTC. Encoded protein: CASSSPWTGGYEQYF.

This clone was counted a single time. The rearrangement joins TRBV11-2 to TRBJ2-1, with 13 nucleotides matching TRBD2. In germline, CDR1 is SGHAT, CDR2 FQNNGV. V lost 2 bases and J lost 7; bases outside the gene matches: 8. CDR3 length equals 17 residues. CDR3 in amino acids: CASSLQLAGGNFNEQFF. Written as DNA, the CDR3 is TGTGCCAGCAGCTTACAACTAGCGGGAGGGAATTTTAATGAGCAGTTCTTC.

CDR3 bases: TGTGCCTGGAAACCCGTTGGAAACACCATATATTTT. It yields the protein CAWKPVGNTIYF. This rearrangement joins TRBV30 to TRBJ1-3; D remains ambiguous. CDR3 length: 12 residues. Germline V gene data show CDR1 as GTSNPN and CDR2 as SVGIG (reference sequence). V was shortened by 4 bases and J by 3 bases, with 7 bases between the two germline ends.

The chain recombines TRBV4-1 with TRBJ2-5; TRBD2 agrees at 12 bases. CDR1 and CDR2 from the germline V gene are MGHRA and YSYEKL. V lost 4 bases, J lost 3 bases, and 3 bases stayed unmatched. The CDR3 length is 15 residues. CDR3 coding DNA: TGCGCCAGCAGCCCCCGACTAGCGGGAGAAGAGACCCAGTACTTC. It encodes CASSPRLAGEETQYF.

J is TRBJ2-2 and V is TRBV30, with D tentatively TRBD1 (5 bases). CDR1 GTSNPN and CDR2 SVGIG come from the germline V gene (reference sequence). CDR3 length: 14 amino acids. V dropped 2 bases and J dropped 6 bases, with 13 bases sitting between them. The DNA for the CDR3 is TGTGCCTGGAGTTTCAGGGATCGGTCCGGGGAGCTGTTTTTT. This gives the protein CAWSFRDRSGELFF.

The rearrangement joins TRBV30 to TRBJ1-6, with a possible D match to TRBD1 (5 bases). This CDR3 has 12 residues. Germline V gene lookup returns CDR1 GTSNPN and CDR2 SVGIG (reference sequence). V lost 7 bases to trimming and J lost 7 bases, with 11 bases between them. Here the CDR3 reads CALQGPNSPLHF. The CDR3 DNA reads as TGTGCCTTGCAGGGACCCAATTCACCCCTCCACTTT.

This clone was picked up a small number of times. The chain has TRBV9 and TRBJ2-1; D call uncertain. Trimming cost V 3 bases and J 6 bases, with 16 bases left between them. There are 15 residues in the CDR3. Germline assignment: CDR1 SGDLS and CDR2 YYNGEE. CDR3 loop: CASSAPPAIGNEQFF. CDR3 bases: TGTGCCAGCAGCGCCCCACCCGCGATCGGCAATGAGCAGTTCTTC.

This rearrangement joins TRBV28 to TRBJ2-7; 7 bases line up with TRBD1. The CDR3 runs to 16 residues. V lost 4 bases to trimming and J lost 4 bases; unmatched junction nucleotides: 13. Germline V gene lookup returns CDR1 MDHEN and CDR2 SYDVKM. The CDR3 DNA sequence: TGTGCCAGCAGTTCACGGGGACAGAAGAACTGGTACGAGCAGTACTTC. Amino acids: CASSSRGQKNWYEQYF. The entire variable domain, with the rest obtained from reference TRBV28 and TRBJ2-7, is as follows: DVKVTQSSRYLVKRTGEKVFLECVQDMDHENMFWYRQDPGLGLRLIYFSYDVKMKEKGDIPEGYSVSREKKERFSLILESASTNQTSMYLCASSSRGQKNWYEQYFGPGTRLTVT.